The clone carrying this T cell receptor (beta chain) came up a few times. Time point here: persistent/refractory GD, antithyroid drugs over 5 years with positive TRAb. Researchers made the TCR library from RNA that was extracted from PBMCs. The authors built TCR beta libraries using iRepertoire HTBI primers and Arm-PCR of CDR3 regions. Each CDR3 protein gets one entry after TCRdb re-called the multiplex PCR reads with MiXCR. Among 300,000 to 500,000 distinct CDR3 sequences listed, around 21% were seen once. This entry is derived from a study of regulatory T cells in long-lasting Graves disease. The CDR3 extends over 13 amino acids. Trimming took off 6 bases at V and 6 bases at J, with 11 bases between the two ends.

The clonotype originates from a female donor with Graves disease. This chain links TRBV12-3 or TRBV12-4 with TRBJ1-4, with D possibly being TRBD1 (5 bases). This specimen was peripheral blood mononuclear cells (PBMCs), taken when the disease was refractory, from a patient treated with antithyroid drugs. The CDR3 region is CASSRWGDEKLFF. The CDR3, as DNA: TGTGCCAGCAGCCGATGGGGGGATGAAAAACTGTTTTTT.